This T cell receptor (beta chain) was recorded in a study of shared clonotypes between healthy human individuals. Germline CDR1 is MNHEY and CDR2 is SMNVEV (reference sequence). There are 15 residues in the CDR3. The trim removed 0 bases at V and 0 bases at J, leaving 1 base unmatched. Deep-level assay runs were performed. TCRdb keeps only in-frame clones here, not all; method: immunoSEQ multiplex PCR. The sample lists 2 million to 3 million clones; 90% to 95% were seen once. The rearrangement links TRBV27 to TRBJ2-7, with 8 nucleotides matching TRBD1. This TCR was sampled from a man aged 18 to 29 in good health. Some clones in this sample may be carry-over from other donors' samples. Sequencing was performed on naive CD4+ T cells from PBMCs. Specified subset: CD45RA+ positively selected. The CDR3 sequence: CASSLSGQVSYEQYF. DNA of the CDR3: TGTGCCAGCAGTTTATCGGGACAGGTCTCCTACGAGCAGTACTTC.